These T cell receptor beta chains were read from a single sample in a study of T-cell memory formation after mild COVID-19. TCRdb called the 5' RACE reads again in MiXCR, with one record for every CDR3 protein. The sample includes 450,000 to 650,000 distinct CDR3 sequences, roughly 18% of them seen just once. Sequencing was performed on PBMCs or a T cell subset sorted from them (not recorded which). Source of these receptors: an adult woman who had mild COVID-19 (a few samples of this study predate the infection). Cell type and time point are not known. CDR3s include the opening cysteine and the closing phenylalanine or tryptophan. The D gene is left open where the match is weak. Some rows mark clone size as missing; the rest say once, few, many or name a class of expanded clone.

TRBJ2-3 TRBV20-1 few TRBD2 CSATRLAGAWDTQYF TGCAGTGCTACCCGACTAGCGGGAGCGTGGGATACGCAGTATTTT
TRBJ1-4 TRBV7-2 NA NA CASSPWGGEKLFF TGTGCCAGCAGCCCGTGGGGCGGTGAAAAACTGTTTTTT
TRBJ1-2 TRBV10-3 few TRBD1 CAISENRGYGYTF TGTGCCATCAGTGAGAACAGGGGCTATGGCTACACCTTC
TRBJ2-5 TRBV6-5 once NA CASSYSTGIPQETQYF TGTGCCAGCAGTTACTCTACAGGGATCCCCCAAGAGACCCAGTACTTC
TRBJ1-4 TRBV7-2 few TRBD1 CASSFSGQGAEKLFF TGTGCCAGCAGCTTTTCGGGACAGGGGGCGGAAAAACTGTTTTTT
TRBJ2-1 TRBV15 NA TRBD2 CATSRKEGLAGAYEQFF TGTGCCACCAGCAGAAAAGAAGGACTAGCGGGAGCCTATGAGCAGTTCTTC
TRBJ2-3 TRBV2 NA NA CASSGHRGGADTQYF TGTGCCAGCAGTGGACACAGGGGAGGGGCAGATACGCAGTATTTT
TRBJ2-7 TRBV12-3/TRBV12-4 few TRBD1 CASSLEGTVPYEQYF TGTGCCAGCAGTTTAGAAGGGACAGTCCCCTACGAGCAGTACTTC
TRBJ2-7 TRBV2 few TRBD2 CANKREDFYEQYF TGTGCCAACAAGCGGGAGGACTTCTACGAGCAGTACTTC
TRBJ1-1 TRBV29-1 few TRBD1 CSVKTGGTEAFF TGCAGCGTAAAGACAGGGGGCACTGAAGCTTTCTTT
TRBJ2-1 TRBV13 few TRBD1 CASSPRQGGDEQFF TGTGCCAGCAGCCCCCGACAGGGTGGCGATGAGCAGTTCTTC
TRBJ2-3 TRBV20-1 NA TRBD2 CSALGTSGGTRDTQYF TGCAGTGCCCTAGGAACTAGCGGGGGGACCCGGGATACGCAGTATTTT
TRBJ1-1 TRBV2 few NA CASSEVDRSVAFF TGTGCCAGCAGTGAAGTCGACAGGTCTGTCGCTTTCTTT
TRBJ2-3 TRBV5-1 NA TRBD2 CASSLAGGGPDTQYF TGCGCCAGCAGCTTGGCGGGGGGGGGCCCAGATACGCAGTATTTT
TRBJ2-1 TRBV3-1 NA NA CASTSTRDNNEQFF TGTGCCAGCACCTCAACCAGGGACAATAATGAGCAGTTCTTC
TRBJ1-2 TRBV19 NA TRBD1 CASSIGTGGTYGYTF TGTGCCAGTAGTATCGGGACAGGGGGAACCTATGGCTACACCTTC